Below, one T cell receptor (beta chain) is given with its context. Its binding antigen is unknown. The sample holds no much larger clone one base away, and base qualities are not on file. Peripheral blood CD8+ and CD4+ T cells from healthy donors, Susac syndrome patients and multiple sclerosis patients were profiled by high-throughput TCR beta sequencing. The Susac syndrome patients fulfilled recently defined diagnostic criteria for definite or probable disease. Bulk CD8+ and CD4+ T cells were purified magnetically by negative isolation, whereas CD8+ TEMRA cells were enriched by FACS. Blood was collected in EDTA tubes and processed within 24 hours, with PBMCs isolated through density gradient centrifugation. PBMCs destined for TCR sequencing were cryopreserved in liquid nitrogen and later thawed in a 37 °C water bath. A purity of at least 90% was achieved for sorted or isolated CD4+, CD8+ and CD8+ TEMRA cells.

RNA was extracted using the RNeasy kit, and about 0.5 to 1 microgram was reverse transcribed with random hexamers. The immunoSEQ multiplex PCR assay, which covers 54 Vbeta and 13 Jbeta segments, was used to amplify TCR beta CDR3 regions. PCR amplification bias was corrected using a synthetic template baseline for primer optimization and computational correction. On the authors' methods: Reads were annotated to V, D and J genes per IMGT and analyzed with immunoSEQ Analyzer, keeping only productive sequences. Clonality was computed as one minus Shannon entropy normalized by log2 of the number of productive unique sequences. Public and private clones were assessed among the 100 most prevalent clones of each patient and control. Clones were defined as Susac-specific if absent from the healthy and MS cohorts, from 1052 published viral clones and from other ImmuneACCESS disease sequences. The public reads were quality trimmed at Q25 with fastp and then assembled into clones with MiXCR by TCRdb, keeping productive beta chains. Every distinct CDR3 protein forms one entry, paired with its most common genes and DNA. TCRdb, not the authors, supplied the V and J calls. The sample data list 80,000 or so distinct CDR3 sequences, and 85% to 95% of these were observed just once. 0.52% of the sample is in the top ten clones.

The source of the sample is a study of CD8 T cells in Susac syndrome (dated by TCRdb to between 2018 and 2021). Regarding the study in general: Among the sequenced Susac syndrome patients, five or six had clinically active disease and about 8 were in clinical remission. Whether CD8+ T cell activation and differentiation in Susac syndrome was antigen driven was tested using repertoire sequencing. At blood withdrawal, Susac syndrome patients were either therapy-naive, taking corticosteroids (in some cases with IVIg as well), or taking IVIg alone.

Results and caveats for the whole study, not just this receptor: No clonal expansion was detected in the CD4+ T cell repertoire of Susac syndrome patients. The number of individuals in the TCR sequencing and HLA analysis was recognized as being relatively small.

From a lookup of the germline V gene, CDR1 and CDR2 are SQVTM and ANQGSEA. Germline trimming: 7 bases from V, 6 bases from J; junction bases outside gene matches: 7. The CDR3 measures 14 amino acids from cysteine to phenylalanine. Of all the DNA, just the CDR3 is kept, 42 bases in frame from base 1. The source material was CD4+ T cells from PBMCs. Here the chain combines TRBV29-1 and TRBJ2-2, with 11 bases in between that match TRBD1. This sequence originates from a human donor with Susac syndrome. The CDR3: CSAGTGGRAGELFF. In nucleotide form, the sequence is TGCAGCGCAGGGACAGGGGGAAGGGCCGGGGAGCTGTTTTTT.